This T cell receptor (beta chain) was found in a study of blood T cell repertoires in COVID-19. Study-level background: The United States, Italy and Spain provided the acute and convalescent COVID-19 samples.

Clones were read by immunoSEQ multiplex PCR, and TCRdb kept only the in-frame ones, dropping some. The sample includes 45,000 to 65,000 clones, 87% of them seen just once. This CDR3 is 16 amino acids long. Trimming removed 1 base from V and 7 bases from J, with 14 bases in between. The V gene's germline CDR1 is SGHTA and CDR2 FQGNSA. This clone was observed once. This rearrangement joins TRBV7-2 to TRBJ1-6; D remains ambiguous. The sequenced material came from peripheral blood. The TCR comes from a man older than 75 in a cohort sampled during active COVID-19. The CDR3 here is CASSLGTSEGNSPLHF. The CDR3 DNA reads TGTGCCAGCAGCTTAGGCACCTCAGAGGGCAATTCACCCCTCCACTTT.